The text below deals with one TCR beta chain. The antigen is unknown. This specimen comes from a study of T cell responses to AZD1222 COVID-19 vaccine. There are 16 residues in the CDR3. In germline, CDR1 is ENHRY, CDR2 SYGVKD. V was pared by 6 bases and J by 1 base, with 18 bases between. Study outcomes and limitations: A mostly white British donor set with more females was recruited, and clonal diversity was possibly underestimated.

Measured with immunoSEQ multiplex PCR; TCRdb has only the in-frame clones, and not every one. The profile shows some 52,000 clones, over 80% of them singletons. The material sequenced was peripheral blood, taken 28 days after the second AZD1222 dose. The chain recombines TRBV10-3 with TRBJ1-1, with D perhaps TRBD1 (6 bases). This sequence was found in an adult who received the AZD1222 COVID-19 vaccine. CDR3 nucleotides: TGTGCCATCAGGGCGATAGGGGGTCGGGAGAACACTGAAGCTTTCTTT. Protein product: CAIRAIGGRENTEAFF.